This TCR beta chain is drawn from a study of blood T cell repertoires in COVID-19. Study-level information: Both acute and convalescent COVID-19 samples were obtained from the United States, Italy and Spain. T cells, B-cell-depleted T cells, or PBMCs supplied cDNA or gDNA.

Methods used by the authors: Reference gene primer amplification gave estimated nucleated cell counts. The repertoire was sequenced with immunoSEQ multiplex PCR; TCRdb's copy has only in-frame clones and lacks some. That table supplies the V and J calls and clone size; D and trimming were determined from the DNA. Of fewer than 80,000 clones listed, roughly 89% are singletons. With 4 bases removed from V and 3 bases from J, the gap between germline ends came to 5 bases. The CDR3 has 11 amino acids. Germline CDR1 and CDR2: SGHRS and YFSETQ. This receptor was taken from a woman aged 45-65 years with active COVID-19. Material for sequencing was peripheral blood. The chain employs TRBV5-1 and TRBJ2-7; D not resolved. The CDR3 DNA sequence: TGCGCCAGCAGCAATTACTACGAGCAGTACTTC. This translates into CASSNYYEQYF.